This is a list of T cell receptor beta chains from one sample in a study of shared clonotypes between healthy human individuals. The data were produced by immunoSEQ multiplex PCR, yet TCRdb's version contains in-frame clones alone and is incomplete. The sample gives about 2.5 million clones, around 90% of which show up once; about 0.41% is in the top ten. The sample taken for sequencing was naive CD4+ T cells from PBMCs. All receptors derive from a man between 18 and 35 years old in good health. Some clones in this sample may be carry-over from other donors' samples. The CDR3 runs from the conserved cysteine through the conserved F or W. D genes are given only for firm matches. Expanded clones get a size class; other rows say once, few or many, or leave the size out.

j_call v_call clone_size d_call cdr3_nt cdr3_aa
TRBJ2-1 TRBV28 NA TRBD1 TGTGCCAGCAGTCCCTCCAGGGGGCCATACAATGAGCAGTTCTTC CASSPSRGPYNEQFF
TRBJ2-7 TRBV6-1 NA NA TGTGCCAGCCCATCCGGGACATCCCCCTACGAGCAGTACTTC CASPSGTSPYEQYF
TRBJ2-2 TRBV5-1 NA TRBD1 TGCGCCAGCAGCTCGGGACAGGGAAGCGCCGGGGAGCTGTTTTTT CASSSGQGSAGELFF
TRBJ2-4 TRBV19 NA NA TGTGCCAGTAGTATAGTCTACTCCGAAGGAGCCAAAAACATTCAGTACTTC CASSIVYSEGAKNIQYF
TRBJ2-3 TRBV7-2 once NA TGTGCCAGCAGCTTAGGAGGGTTGGGGGGCACAGATACGCAGTATTTT CASSLGGLGGTDTQYF
TRBJ1-6 TRBV2 NA NA TGTGGTTCTGCTACCCTAGATTCACCCCTCCACTTT CGSATLDSPLHF
TRBJ1-1 TRBV29-1 NA NA TGCAGCGTCAGGACGGGGAACACTGAAGCTTTCTTT CSVRTGNTEAFF
TRBJ2-3 TRBV19 NA NA TGTGCCAGTAGTATAGGGGGCAGGGCAAGCACAGATACGCAGTATTTT CASSIGGRASTDTQYF
TRBJ1-1 TRBV5-1 NA NA TGCGCCAGCAGCTCTCAGGGTGACACTGAAGCTTTCTTT CASSSQGDTEAFF
TRBJ1-1 TRBV6-6 once NA TGTGCCAGCAGGCTAGGACAGGAAGCTTTCTTT CASRLGQEAFF
TRBJ2-5 TRBV9 NA NA TGTGCCAGCAGCGTAGCGGGGGCAGGGGCTGGGACCCAGTACTTC CASSVAGAGAGTQYF
TRBJ2-7 TRBV5-4 once NA TGTGCCAGCAGCTCCCCGGGCGGGGCCTCCTACGAGCAGTACTTC CASSSPGGASYEQYF
TRBJ2-7 TRBV7-2 NA TRBD1 TGTGCCAGCAGCTTCTCAGGGGGCCTCTACGAGCAGTACTTC CASSFSGGLYEQYF
TRBJ2-7 TRBV2 NA NA TGTGCCAGCTTGGGTAGCGCCTACGAGCAGTACTTC CASLGSAYEQYF
TRBJ1-5 TRBV19 few NA TGTGCCAGTAGTCTCAACGTCGAAAGCCCCCAGCATTTT CASSLNVESPQHF
TRBJ2-2 TRBV7-2 NA TRBD1 TGTGCCAGCAGCCGCGGGACAGGGTTCACCGGGGAGCTGTTTTTT CASSRGTGFTGELFF
TRBJ1-5 TRBV5-1 few TRBD1 TGCGCCAGCAGTCCCGGGACAGGGAATCAGCCCCAGCATTTT CASSPGTGNQPQHF